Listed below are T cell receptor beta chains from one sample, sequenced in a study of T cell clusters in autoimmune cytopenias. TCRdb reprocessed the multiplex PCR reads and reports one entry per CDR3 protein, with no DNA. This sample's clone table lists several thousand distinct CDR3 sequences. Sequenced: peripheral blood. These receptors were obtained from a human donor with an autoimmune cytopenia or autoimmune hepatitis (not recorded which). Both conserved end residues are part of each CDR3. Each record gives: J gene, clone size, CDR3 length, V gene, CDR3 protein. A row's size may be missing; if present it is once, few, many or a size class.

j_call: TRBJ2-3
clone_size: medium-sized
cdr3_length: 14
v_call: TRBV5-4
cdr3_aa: CASSLTASTDTQYF

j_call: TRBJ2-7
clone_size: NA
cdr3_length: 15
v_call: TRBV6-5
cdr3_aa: CASRAGGGAFYEQYF

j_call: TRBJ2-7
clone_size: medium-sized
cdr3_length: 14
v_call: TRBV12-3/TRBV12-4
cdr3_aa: CASSHRQLGREQYF

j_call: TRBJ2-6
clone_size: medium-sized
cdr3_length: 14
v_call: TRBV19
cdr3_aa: CATRLGYGANVLTF

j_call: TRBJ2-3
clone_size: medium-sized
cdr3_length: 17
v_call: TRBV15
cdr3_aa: CATSSRRGLTSTDTQYF

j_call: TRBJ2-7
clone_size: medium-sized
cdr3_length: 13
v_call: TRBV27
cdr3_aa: CASSLGPDSLSYF

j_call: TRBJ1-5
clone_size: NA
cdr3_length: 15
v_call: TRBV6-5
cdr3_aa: CASRKIRGSNQPQHF

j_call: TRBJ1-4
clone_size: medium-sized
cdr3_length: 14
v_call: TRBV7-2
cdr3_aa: CASSFAGFNEKLFF

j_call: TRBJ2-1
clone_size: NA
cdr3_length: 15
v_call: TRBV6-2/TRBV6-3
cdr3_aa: CASSLGWRGPNEQFF

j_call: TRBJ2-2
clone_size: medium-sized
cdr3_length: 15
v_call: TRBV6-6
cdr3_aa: CASSLQGGDTGELFF

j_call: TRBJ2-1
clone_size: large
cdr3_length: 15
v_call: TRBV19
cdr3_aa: CASSITSGGPNEQFF

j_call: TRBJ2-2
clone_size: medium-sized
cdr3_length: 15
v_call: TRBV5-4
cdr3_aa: CASSSTGLNTGELFF

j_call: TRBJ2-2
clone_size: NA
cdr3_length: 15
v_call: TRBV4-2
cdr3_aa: CASSQGGMETGELFF

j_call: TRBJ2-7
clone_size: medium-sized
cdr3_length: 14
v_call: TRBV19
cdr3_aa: CASSTGTSAYEQYF

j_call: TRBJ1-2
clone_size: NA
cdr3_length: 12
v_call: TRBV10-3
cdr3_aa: CAISETNYGYTF

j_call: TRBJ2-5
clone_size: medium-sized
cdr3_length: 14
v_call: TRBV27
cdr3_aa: CASSLGNRVETQYF

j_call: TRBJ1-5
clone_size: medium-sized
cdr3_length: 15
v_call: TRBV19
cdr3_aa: CASSPYTQGNQPQHF

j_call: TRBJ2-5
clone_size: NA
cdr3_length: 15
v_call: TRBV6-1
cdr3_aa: CASSEGRTMQETQYF

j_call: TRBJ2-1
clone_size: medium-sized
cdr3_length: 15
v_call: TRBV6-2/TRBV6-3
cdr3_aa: CASSSPGRTYNEQFF

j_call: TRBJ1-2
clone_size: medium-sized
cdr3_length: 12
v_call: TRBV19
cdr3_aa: CASSIVTDEYTF

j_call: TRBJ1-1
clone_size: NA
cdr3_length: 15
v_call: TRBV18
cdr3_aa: CASSSIPGVGDEAFF

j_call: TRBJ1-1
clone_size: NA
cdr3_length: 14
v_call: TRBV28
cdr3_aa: CASRPGQVNTEAFF